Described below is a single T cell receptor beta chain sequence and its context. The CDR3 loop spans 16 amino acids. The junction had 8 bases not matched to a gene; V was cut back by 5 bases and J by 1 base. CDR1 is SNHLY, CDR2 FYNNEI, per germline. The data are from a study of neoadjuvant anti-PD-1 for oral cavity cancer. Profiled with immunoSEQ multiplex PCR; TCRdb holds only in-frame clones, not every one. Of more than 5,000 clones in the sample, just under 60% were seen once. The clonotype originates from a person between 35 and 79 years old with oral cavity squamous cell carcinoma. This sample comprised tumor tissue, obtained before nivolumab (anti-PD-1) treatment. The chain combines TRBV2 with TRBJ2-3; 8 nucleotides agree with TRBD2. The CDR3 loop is CASSSPRGVRTDTQYF. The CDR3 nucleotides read TGTGCCAGCAGTAGCCCGCGGGGGGTTCGCACAGATACGCAGTATTTT.